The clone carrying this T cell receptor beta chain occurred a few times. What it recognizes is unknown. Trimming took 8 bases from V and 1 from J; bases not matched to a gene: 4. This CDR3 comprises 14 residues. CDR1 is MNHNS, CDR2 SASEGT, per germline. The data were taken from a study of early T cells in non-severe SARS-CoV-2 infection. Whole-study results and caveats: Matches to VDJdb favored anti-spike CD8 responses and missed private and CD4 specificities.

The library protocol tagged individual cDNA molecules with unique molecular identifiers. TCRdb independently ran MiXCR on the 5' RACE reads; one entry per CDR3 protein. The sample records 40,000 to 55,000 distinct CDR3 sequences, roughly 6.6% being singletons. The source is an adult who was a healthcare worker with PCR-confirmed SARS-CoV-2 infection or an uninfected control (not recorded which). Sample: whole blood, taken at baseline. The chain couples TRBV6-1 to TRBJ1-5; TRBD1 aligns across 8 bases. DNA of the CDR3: TGTGCCAGCTCGCAGGGGGCGAGCAATCAGCCCCAGCATTTT. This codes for CASSQGASNQPQHF.